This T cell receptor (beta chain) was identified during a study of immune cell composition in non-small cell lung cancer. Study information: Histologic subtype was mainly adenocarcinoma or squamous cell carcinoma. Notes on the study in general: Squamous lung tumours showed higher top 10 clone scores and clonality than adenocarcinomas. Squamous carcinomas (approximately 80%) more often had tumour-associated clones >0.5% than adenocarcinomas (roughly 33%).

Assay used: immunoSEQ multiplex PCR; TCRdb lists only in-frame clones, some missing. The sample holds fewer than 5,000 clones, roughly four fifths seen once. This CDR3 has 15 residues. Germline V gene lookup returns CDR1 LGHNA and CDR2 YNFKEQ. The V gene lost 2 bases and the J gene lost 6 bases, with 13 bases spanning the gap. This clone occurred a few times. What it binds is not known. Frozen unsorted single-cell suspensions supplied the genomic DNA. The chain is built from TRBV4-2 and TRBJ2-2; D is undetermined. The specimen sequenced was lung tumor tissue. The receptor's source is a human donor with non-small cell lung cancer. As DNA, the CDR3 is TGTGCCAGCAGCCAACGGACGTCCGGAGCCGGGGAGCTGTTTTTT. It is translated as CASSQRTSGAGELFF.